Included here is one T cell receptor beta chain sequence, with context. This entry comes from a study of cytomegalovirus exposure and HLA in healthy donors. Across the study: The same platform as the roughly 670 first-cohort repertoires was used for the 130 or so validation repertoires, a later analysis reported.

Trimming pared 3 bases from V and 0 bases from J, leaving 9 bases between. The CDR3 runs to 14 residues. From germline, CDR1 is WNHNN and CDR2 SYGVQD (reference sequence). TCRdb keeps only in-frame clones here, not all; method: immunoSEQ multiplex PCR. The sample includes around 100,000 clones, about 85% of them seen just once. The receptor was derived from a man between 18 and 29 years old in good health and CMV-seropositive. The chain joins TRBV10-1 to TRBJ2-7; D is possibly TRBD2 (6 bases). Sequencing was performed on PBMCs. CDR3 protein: CASSERDSSYEQYF. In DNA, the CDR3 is TGCGCCAGCAGTGAAAGGGACTCCTCCTACGAGCAGTACTTC.